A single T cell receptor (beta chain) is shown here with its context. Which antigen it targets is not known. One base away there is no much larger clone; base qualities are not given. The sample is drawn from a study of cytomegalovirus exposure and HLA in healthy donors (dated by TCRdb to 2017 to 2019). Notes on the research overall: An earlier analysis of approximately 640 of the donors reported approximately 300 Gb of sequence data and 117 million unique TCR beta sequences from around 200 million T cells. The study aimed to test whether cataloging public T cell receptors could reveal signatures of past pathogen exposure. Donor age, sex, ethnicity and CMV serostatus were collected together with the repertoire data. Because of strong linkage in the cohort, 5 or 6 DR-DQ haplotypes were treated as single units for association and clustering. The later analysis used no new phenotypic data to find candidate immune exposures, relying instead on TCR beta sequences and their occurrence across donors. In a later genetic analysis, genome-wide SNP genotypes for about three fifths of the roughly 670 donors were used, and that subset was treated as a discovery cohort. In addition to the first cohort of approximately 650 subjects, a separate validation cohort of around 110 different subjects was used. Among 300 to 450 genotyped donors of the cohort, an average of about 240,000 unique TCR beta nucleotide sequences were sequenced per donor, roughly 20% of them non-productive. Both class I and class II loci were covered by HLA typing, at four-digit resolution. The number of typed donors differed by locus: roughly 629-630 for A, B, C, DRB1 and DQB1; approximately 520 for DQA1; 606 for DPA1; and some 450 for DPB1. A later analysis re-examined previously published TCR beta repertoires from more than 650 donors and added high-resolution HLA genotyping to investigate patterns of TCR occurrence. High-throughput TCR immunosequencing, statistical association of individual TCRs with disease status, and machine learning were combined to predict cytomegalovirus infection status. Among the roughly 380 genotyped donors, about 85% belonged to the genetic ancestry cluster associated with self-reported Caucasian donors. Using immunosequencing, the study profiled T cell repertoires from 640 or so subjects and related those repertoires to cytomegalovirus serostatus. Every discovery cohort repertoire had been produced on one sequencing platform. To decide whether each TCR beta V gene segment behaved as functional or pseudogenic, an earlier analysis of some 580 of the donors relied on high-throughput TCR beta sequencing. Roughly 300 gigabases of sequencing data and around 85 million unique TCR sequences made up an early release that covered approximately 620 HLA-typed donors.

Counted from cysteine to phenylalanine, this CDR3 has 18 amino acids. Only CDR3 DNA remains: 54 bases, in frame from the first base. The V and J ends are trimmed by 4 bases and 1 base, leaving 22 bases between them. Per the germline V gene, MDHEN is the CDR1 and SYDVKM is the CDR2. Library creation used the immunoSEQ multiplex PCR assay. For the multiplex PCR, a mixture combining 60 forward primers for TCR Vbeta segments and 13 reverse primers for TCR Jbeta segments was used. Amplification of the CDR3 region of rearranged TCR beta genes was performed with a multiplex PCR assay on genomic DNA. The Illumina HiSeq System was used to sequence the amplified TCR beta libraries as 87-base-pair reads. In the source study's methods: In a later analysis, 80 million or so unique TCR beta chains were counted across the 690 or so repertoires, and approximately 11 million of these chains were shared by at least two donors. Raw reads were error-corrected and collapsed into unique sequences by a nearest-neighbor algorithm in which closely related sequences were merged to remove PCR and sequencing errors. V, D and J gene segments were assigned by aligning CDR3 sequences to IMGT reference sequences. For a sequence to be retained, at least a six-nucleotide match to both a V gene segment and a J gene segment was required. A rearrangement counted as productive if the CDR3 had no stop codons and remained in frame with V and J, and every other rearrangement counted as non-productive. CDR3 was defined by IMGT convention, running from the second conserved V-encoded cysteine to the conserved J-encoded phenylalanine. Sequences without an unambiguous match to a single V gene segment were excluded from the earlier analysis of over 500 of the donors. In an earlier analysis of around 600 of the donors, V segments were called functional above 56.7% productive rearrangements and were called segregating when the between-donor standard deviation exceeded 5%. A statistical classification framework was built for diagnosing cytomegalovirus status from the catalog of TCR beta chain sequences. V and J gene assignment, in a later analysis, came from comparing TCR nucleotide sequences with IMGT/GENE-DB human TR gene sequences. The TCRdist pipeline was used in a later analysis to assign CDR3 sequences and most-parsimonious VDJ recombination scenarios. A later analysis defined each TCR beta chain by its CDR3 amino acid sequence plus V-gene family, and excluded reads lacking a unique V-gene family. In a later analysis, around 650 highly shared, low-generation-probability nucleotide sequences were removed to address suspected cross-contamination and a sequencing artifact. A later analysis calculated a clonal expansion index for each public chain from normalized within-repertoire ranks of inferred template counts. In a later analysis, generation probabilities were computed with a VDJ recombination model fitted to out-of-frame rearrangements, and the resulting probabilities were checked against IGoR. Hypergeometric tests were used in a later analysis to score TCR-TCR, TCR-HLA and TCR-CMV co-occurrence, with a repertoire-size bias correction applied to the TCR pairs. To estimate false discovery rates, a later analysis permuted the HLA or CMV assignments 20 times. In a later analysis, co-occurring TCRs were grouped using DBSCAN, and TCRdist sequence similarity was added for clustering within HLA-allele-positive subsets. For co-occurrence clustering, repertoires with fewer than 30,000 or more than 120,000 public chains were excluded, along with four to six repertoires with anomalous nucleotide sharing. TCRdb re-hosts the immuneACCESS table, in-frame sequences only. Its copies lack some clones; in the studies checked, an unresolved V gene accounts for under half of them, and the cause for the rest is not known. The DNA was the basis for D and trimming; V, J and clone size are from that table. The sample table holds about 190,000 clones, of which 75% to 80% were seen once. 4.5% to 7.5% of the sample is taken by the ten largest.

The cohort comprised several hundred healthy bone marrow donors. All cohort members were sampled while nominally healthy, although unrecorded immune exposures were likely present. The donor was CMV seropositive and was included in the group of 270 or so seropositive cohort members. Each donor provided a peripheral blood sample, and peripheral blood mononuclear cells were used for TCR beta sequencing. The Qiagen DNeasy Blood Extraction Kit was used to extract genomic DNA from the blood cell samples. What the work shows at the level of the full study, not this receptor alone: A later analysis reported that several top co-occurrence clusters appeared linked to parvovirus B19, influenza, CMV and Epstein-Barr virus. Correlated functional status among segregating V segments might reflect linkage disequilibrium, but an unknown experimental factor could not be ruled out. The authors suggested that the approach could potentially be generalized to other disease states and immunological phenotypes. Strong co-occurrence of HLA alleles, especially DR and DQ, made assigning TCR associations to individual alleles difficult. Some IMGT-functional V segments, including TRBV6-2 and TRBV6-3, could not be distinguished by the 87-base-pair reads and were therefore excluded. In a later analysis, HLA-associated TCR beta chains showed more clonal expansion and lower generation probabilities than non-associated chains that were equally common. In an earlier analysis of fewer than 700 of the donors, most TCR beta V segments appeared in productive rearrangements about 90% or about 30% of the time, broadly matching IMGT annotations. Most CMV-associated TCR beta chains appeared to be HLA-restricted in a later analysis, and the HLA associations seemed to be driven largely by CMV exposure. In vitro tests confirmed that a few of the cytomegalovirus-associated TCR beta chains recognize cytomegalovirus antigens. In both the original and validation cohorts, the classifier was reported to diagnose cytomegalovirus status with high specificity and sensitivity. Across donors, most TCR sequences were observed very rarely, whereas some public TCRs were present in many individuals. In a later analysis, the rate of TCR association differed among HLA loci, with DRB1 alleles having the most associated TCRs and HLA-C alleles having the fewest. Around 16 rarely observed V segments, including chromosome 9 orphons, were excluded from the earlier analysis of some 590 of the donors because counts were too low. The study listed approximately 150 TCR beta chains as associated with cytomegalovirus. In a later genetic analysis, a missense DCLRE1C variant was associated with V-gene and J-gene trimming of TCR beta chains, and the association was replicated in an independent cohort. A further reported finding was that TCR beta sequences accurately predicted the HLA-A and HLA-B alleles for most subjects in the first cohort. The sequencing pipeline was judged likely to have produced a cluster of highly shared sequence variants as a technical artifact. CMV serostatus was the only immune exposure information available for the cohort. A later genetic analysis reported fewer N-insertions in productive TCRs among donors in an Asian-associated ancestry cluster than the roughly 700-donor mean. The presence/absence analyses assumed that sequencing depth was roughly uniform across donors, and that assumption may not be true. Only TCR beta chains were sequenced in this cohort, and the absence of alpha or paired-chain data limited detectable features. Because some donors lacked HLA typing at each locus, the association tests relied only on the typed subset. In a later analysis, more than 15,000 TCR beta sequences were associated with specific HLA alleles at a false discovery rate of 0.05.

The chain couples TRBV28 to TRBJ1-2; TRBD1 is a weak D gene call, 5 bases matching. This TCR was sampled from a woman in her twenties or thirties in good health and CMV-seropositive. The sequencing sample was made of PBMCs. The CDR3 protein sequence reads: CASSSLWGSTYLNYGYTF. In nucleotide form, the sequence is TGTGCCAGCAGTTCTCTATGGGGCAGCACATACCTTAACTATGGCTACACCTTC.